These T cell receptor beta chains were read from a single sample in a study of identifying expanded T cells in peripheral blood. Measured with immunoSEQ multiplex PCR; TCRdb has only the in-frame clones, and not every one. Among 120,000 or so clones listed, roughly 80% were seen once. The sequenced sample was blood. Receptor source: a person aged 18-70 years in good health. The CDR3 runs from the conserved cysteine through the conserved F or W. The order of the fields is CDR3 DNA, CDR3 protein, clone size, D gene, J gene, V gene. A D gene is named only where the DNA matches it firmly. The size of a clone is reported for some rows only, either as once, few or many, or as a class for expanded clones.

cdr3_nt: TGTGCCAGCCTAAACCGAAGGGGGGGTACTGAAGCTTTCTTT
cdr3_aa: CASLNRRGGTEAFF
clone_size: .
d_call: .
j_call: TRBJ1-1
v_call: TRBV11-2

cdr3_nt: TGCGCCAGCAGCCAAGAGGGACAGGGGACGACCCAGTACTTC
cdr3_aa: CASSQEGQGTTQYF
clone_size: .
d_call: TRBD1
j_call: TRBJ2-5
v_call: TRBV4-3

cdr3_nt: TGTGCCAGTCTCCGGGACAGGTTCTACGAGCAGTACTTC
cdr3_aa: CASLRDRFYEQYF
clone_size: .
d_call: TRBD1
j_call: TRBJ2-7
v_call: TRBV2

cdr3_nt: TGTGCCAGCAGTGTGGGCACCCCTGGAAACACCATATATTTT
cdr3_aa: CASSVGTPGNTIYF
clone_size: .
d_call: .
j_call: TRBJ1-3
v_call: TRBV2

cdr3_nt: TGTGCCACCAGCAGAGAGGTTTACTCTGGAAACACCATATATTTT
cdr3_aa: CATSREVYSGNTIYF
clone_size: .
d_call: .
j_call: TRBJ1-3
v_call: TRBV15

cdr3_nt: TGTGCCTGGGCAGGAGCTAACTATGGCTACACCTTC
cdr3_aa: CAWAGANYGYTF
clone_size: few
d_call: .
j_call: TRBJ1-2
v_call: TRBV30

cdr3_nt: TGTGCCAGCAGCTTGGCCCTACCGGGGGGCTGGGAGACCCAGTACTTC
cdr3_aa: CASSLALPGGWETQYF
clone_size: .
d_call: .
j_call: TRBJ2-5
v_call: TRBV5-6

cdr3_nt: TGTGCCAGCAGCAGATCTCATAGCGGGGGCGCAGATACGCAGTATTTT
cdr3_aa: CASSRSHSGGADTQYF
clone_size: .
d_call: TRBD2
j_call: TRBJ2-3
v_call: TRBV2

cdr3_nt: TGTGCCAGCAGCCCTATGACAGGGGGCGACGAGCAGTACTTC
cdr3_aa: CASSPMTGGDEQYF
clone_size: .
d_call: TRBD1
j_call: TRBJ2-7
v_call: TRBV7-7

cdr3_nt: TGCGCCAGCAGCTTGGCCAGCGTTGGACTAGCGATAGGCGGGGAGCTGTTTTTT
cdr3_aa: CASSLASVGLAIGGELFF
clone_size: .
d_call: TRBD2
j_call: TRBJ2-2
v_call: TRBV5-1

cdr3_nt: TGTGCCAGCAAGTTTTCAGGACAAGAGACCCAGTACTTC
cdr3_aa: CASKFSGQETQYF
clone_size: once
d_call: .
j_call: TRBJ2-5
v_call: TRBV2

cdr3_nt: TGCGCCAGCAGCTCCGGACGTACTTTAAGCTACGAGCAGTACTTC
cdr3_aa: CASSSGRTLSYEQYF
clone_size: .
d_call: .
j_call: TRBJ2-7
v_call: TRBV5-1

cdr3_nt: TGCGCCAGCAGCTTGGGACAGGGGGGCACTGAAGCTTTCTTT
cdr3_aa: CASSLGQGGTEAFF
clone_size: .
d_call: TRBD1
j_call: TRBJ1-1
v_call: TRBV5-1

cdr3_nt: TGTGCCAGCAGTTACCAGTCAACAGGGGGCGCATTTGGCTACACCTTC
cdr3_aa: CASSYQSTGGAFGYTF
clone_size: .
d_call: TRBD1
j_call: TRBJ1-2
v_call: TRBV6-5

cdr3_nt: TGTGCCAGTGGAGGATGGGGAGCCTATAATTCACCCCTCCACTTT
cdr3_aa: CASGGWGAYNSPLHF
clone_size: .
d_call: .
j_call: TRBJ1-6
v_call: TRBV19

cdr3_nt: TGTGCCACCAGAAAGACAGGGCAGGCCTCTGGGGCCAACGTCCTGACTTTC
cdr3_aa: CATRKTGQASGANVLTF
clone_size: .
d_call: TRBD1
j_call: TRBJ2-6
v_call: TRBV15

cdr3_nt: TGTGCCAGCAGCTTGAATCGGCAGACCTACGAGCAGTACTTC
cdr3_aa: CASSLNRQTYEQYF
clone_size: .
d_call: .
j_call: TRBJ2-7
v_call: TRBV5-4

cdr3_nt: TGTGCCAGTTCCACAGGCTACGAGCAGTACTTC
cdr3_aa: CASSTGYEQYF
clone_size: once
d_call: .
j_call: TRBJ2-7
v_call: TRBV27

cdr3_nt: TGTGCCGGCAAGGGGACCTCGAGTTCACCCCTCCACTTT
cdr3_aa: CAGKGTSSSPLHF
clone_size: once
d_call: .
j_call: TRBJ1-6
v_call: TRBV2

cdr3_nt: TGTGCCAGTACAAGTTCGGCCTACGAGCAGTACTTC
cdr3_aa: CASTSSAYEQYF
clone_size: .
d_call: .
j_call: TRBJ2-7
v_call: TRBV11-3

cdr3_nt: TGTGCCAGCAGCTTATCCGCAGGGAGCACCGGGGAGCTGTTTTTT
cdr3_aa: CASSLSAGSTGELFF
clone_size: .
d_call: .
j_call: TRBJ2-2
v_call: TRBV7-2

cdr3_nt: TGCGCCAGCAGCCCGGGACAGGGAAATTCACCCCTCCACTTT
cdr3_aa: CASSPGQGNSPLHF
clone_size: few
d_call: TRBD1
j_call: TRBJ1-6
v_call: TRBV10-1

cdr3_nt: TGTGCCAGCAGTAGAAGTACAGGAGAGATCACTGAAGCTTTCTTT
cdr3_aa: CASSRSTGEITEAFF
clone_size: .
d_call: .
j_call: TRBJ1-1
v_call: TRBV6-6

cdr3_nt: TGTGCCAGCACCAAACAACCGGGCGGTTCACCCCTCCACTTT
cdr3_aa: CASTKQPGGSPLHF
clone_size: .
d_call: .
j_call: TRBJ1-6
v_call: TRBV11-2

cdr3_nt: TGTGCCAGCAGTTTCACAGGGAGGAGAAATGAGCAGTTCTTC
cdr3_aa: CASSFTGRRNEQFF
clone_size: .
d_call: .
j_call: TRBJ2-1
v_call: TRBV13